These 5 T cell receptor beta chains originate from one sample sequenced in a study of shared clonotypes between healthy human individuals. Sequencing was performed with immunoSEQ multiplex PCR; in TCRdb, only in-frame clones are kept and a portion is missing. The data show 1.5 million to 2.5 million clones, roughly 95% seen once. Naive-designated CD8 cells lacked CD45RO, were positively enriched for CCR7, and omitted terminally differentiated effector memory CD45RA+ cells. The sequenced sample was naive CD8+ T cells sorted from blood. These receptors were obtained from a man aged 18 to 29 in good health.

The chain is built from TRBV28 and TRBJ1-2; TRBD1 agrees at 8 bases. The CDR3 totals 15 residues. Trimming cost V 2 bases and J 5 bases; bases outside gene matches: 7. Germline-derived CDR1 and CDR2 are MDHEN and SYDVKM. CDR3 region: CASSLRTGTGYGYTF. CDR3 in DNA: TGTGCCAGCAGTTTAAGGACAGGGACTGGTTATGGCTACACCTTC.

This chain uses TRBV21-1 with TRBJ1-1; TRBD1, as called in the table, went unchecked against the DNA. TRBV21-1 is noted as a pseudogene. CDR3 length equals 16 residues. This CDR3 is CASSKGTGVGDTEAFF. In DNA, the CDR3 is TGTGCCAGCAGCAAAGGGACAGGGGTGGGGGACACTGAAGCTTTCTTT.

The V call is TRBV11-3, the J call TRBJ2-3; possible D gene TRBD1, 6 bases. The CDR3 sequence is 15 residues long. V gave up 1 base and J gave up 4 bases, with 12 bases separating them. The germline CDR1 and CDR2 sequences are SGHNT and YENEEA. The CDR3 loop is CASSLARQGPDTQYF. CDR3 DNA: TGTGCCAGCAGCTTAGCTCGGCAGGGGCCAGATACGCAGTATTTT.

The rearrangement links TRBV4-1 to TRBJ1-6; 7 nucleotides agree with TRBD1. Trimming at V came to 4 bases and at J to 0 bases, leaving 3 bases not matched to a gene. The germline gives CDR1 MGHRA, CDR2 YSYEKL. This CDR3 contains 16 residues. Here the CDR3 reads CASSLRGSSYNSPLHF. The CDR3, as DNA: TGCGCCAGCAGCCTCAGGGGGAGCTCCTATAATTCACCCCTCCACTTT.

The V and J genes are TRBV5-6 and TRBJ2-7; 10 bases are a match to TRBD1. J gave up 2 bases and V 4 bases, and 18 bases lay outside the gene matches. The CDR3 totals 19 residues. CDR1 is SGHDT and CDR2 is YYEEEE in the germline V gene. This chain's CDR3 is CASSPTGGAEGGSPYEQYF. CDR3 bases: TGTGCCAGCAGCCCGACAGGGGGCGCCGAAGGCGGGAGCCCCTACGAGCAGTACTTC.